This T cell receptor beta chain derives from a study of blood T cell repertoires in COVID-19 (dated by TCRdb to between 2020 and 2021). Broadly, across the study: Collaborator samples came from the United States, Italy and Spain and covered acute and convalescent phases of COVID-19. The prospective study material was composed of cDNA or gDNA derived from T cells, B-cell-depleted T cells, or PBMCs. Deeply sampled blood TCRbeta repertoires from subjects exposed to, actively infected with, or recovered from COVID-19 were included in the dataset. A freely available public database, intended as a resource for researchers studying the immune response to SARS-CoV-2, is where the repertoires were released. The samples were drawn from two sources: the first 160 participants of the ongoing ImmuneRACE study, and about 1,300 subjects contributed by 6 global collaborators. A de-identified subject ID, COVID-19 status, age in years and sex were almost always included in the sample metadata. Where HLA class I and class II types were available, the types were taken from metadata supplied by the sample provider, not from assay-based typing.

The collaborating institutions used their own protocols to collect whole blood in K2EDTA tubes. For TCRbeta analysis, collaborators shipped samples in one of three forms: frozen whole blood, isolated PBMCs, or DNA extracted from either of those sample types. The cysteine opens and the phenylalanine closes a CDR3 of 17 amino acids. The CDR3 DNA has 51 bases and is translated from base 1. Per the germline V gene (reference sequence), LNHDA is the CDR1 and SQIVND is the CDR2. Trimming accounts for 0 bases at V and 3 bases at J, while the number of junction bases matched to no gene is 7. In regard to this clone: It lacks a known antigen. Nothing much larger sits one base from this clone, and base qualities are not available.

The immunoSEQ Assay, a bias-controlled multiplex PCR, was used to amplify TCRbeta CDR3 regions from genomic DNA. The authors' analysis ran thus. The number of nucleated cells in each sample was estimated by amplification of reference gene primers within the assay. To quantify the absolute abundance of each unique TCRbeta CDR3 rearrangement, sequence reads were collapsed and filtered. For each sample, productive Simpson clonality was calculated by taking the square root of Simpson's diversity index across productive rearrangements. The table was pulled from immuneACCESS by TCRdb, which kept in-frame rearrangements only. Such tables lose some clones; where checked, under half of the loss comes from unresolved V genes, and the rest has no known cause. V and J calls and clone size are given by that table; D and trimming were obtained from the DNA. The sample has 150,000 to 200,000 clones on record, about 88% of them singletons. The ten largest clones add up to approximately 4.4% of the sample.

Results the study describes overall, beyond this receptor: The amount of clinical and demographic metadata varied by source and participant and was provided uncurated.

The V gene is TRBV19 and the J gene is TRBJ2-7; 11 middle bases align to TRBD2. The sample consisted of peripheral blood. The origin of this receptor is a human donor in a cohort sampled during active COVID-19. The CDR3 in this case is CASSIDLTSGRSYEQYF. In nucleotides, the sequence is TGTGCCAGTAGTATAGACCTAACTAGCGGGAGAAGCTACGAGCAGTACTTC.